This TCR beta chain was profiled in a study of T cell responses to AZD1222 COVID-19 vaccine. Using immunoSEQ multiplex PCR, the repertoire was profiled, and TCRdb retains in-frame clones only, with some absent. The repertoire has about 190,000 clones, roughly 93% of them found once; the top ten carry 0.99%. This CDR3 spans 13 amino acids. Germline V gives CDR1 SGHAT, CDR2 FQDESV (reference sequence). The ends lost 5 bases at V and 4 bases at J; junction bases unmatched: 4. The sample was peripheral blood, taken on day 0 of AZD1222 vaccination. The chain has TRBV11-1 and TRBJ1-1; the match to TRBD1 covers 7 bases. This receptor was obtained from an adult in good health. The CDR3 is CASSIGTVTEAFF. CDR3 bases: TGTGCCAGCAGCATCGGGACAGTCACTGAAGCTTTCTTT. Full variable domain (outside the CDR3, taken from reference TRBV11-1 and TRBJ1-1): EAEVAQSPRYKITEKSQAVAFWCDPISGHATLYWYRQILGQGPELLVQFQDESVVDDSQLPKDRFSAERLKGVDSTLKIQPAELGDSAMYLCASSIGTVTEAFFGQGTRLTVV.